This TCR beta chain was obtained from a study of radiation and T cells in renal cell carcinoma. Overall study: Nephrectomy followed 15 Gy stereotactic body radiation by 4 weeks.

Notes on the study in general: From baseline, blood top tumor clonotypes peaked at 2 weeks post-radiation. No pretreatment tumor biopsies were available for baseline clonotypes.

Of note for this clone: Its specificity is unknown.

Sequencing used immunoSEQ multiplex PCR; TCRdb keeps in-frame clones, though not all of them. The sample shows 70,000 to 100,000 clones, 82% of them seen only once. Time point denoted: baseline pretreatment blood. Treatment denoted: 15 Gy SBRT to primary tumor, nephrectomy 4 weeks later. V lost 4 bases and J lost 6; bases outside the gene matches: 12. This CDR3 contains 16 residues. CDR1 is SGHRS and CDR2 is YFSETQ in the germline V gene. This chain uses TRBV5-1 with TRBJ2-7, with 11 positions matching TRBD2. The sequence derives from a man aged 60-69 years with renal cell carcinoma. The input for sequencing was blood, taken from a patient whose treatment included radiotherapy and nephrectomy. CDR3 DNA: TGCGCCAGCAGCGATGGCGGTAGCGGGAGGGCCGGCGAGCAGTACTTC. Its protein product is CASSDGGSGRAGEQYF.